What follows are 21 T cell receptor beta chains derived from one specimen sequenced in a study of blood T cell repertoires in COVID-19. Produced via immunoSEQ multiplex PCR; TCRdb's table is partial and in-frame only. The sample comprises approximately 250,000 clones, approximately 88% of which are singletons, and 1% to 1.5% rests with the top ten. The sample comprised PBMCs or T cells enriched from blood (not recorded which). The receptor set was obtained from a woman in her forties with acute COVID-19.

This chain joins TRBV5-6 and TRBJ1-2; tentatively, D is TRBD1 (6 bases). CDR1 and CDR2 from the germline V gene are SGHDT and YYEEEE. This CDR3 region has 15 residues. Trimming shortened V by 0 bases and J by 2 bases, and 11 bases separated the two germline ends. The CDR3 loop is CASSLGGTQNYGYTF. In DNA form, the CDR3 reads TGTGCCAGCAGCTTGGGGGGGACACAGAACTATGGCTACACCTTC. Supplemented by reference TRBV5-6 and TRBJ1-2, the full variable domain reads DAGVTQSPTHLIKTRGQQVTLRCSPKSGHDTVSWYQQALGQGPQFIFQYYEEEERQRGNFPDRFSGHQFPNYSSELNVNALLLGDSALYLCASSLGGTQNYGYTFGSGTRLTVV.

On this clone itself: The sample carries other DNA sequences with the same CDR3. This rearrangement joins TRBV11-3 to TRBJ1-1; no reliable D call. V lost 4 bases, J lost 0 bases, and 6 bases lay in between. This CDR3 region has 13 residues. CDR1 SGHNT and CDR2 YENEEA come from the germline V gene. Here the CDR3 reads CASSSQVNTEAFF. In nucleotides, the CDR3 is TGTGCCAGCAGCTCGCAGGTGAACACTGAAGCTTTCTTT.

This chain connects TRBV5-4 to TRBJ2-1; the D is unclear. The CDR3 has 13 residues. CDR1 is SGHNT and CDR2 is YYREEE in the germline V gene (reference sequence). V was shortened by 4 bases and J by 8 bases, with 13 bases between the two germline ends. This CDR3 reads CASSTEVSDEQFF. Here the CDR3 DNA reads TGTGCCAGCAGCACTGAGGTCTCGGATGAGCAGTTCTTC.

The genes are TRBV7-9 and TRBJ1-2, with D possibly matching TRBD1 (6 bases). V lost 2 bases and J lost 3, with 13 bases in between. Germline V gene data show CDR1 as SEHNR and CDR2 as FQNEAQ (reference sequence). The CDR3 consists of 15 residues. Written as DNA, the CDR3 is TGTGCCAGCAGCTTACGTAACAGGGCCGACTATGGCTACACCTTC. Encoded protein: CASSLRNRADYGYTF.

The table lists this clone with a few counts. This chain uses TRBV6-5 with TRBJ2-7; D remains ambiguous. This CDR3 contains 12 residues. Germline CDR1 and CDR2: MNHEY and SVGAGI. V was trimmed by 0 bases and J by 7 bases, leaving 7 bases between them. Here the CDR3 reads CASSYSGFEQYF. The CDR3 DNA sequence: TGTGCCAGCAGTTACTCGGGCTTTGAGCAGTACTTC.

V and J are TRBV7-9 and TRBJ1-1; the match to TRBD1 covers 7 bases. Germline V gene data show CDR1 as SEHNR and CDR2 as FQNEAQ (reference sequence). The CDR3 sequence is 15 residues long. The V gene end was trimmed by 6 bases and the J gene end by 6 bases; junction bases not matched to a gene: 13. CDR3 loop: CASRTGQKSGAEAFF. CDR3 nucleotide sequence: TGTGCCAGCAGGACGGGACAGAAAAGTGGCGCTGAAGCTTTCTTT.

The CDR3 loop is CASSVTGNGYTF. DNA for the CDR3: TGCGCCAGCAGTGTGACAGGGAATGGCTACACCTTC. This rearrangement joins TRBV5-1 to TRBJ1-2; 7 nucleotides agree with TRBD1. V dropped 5 bases and J dropped 6; count of bases not matched to a gene: 4. Germline V lookup: CDR1 SGHRS, CDR2 YFSETQ. This CDR3 is built from 12 residues.

The chain uses TRBV7-9 and TRBJ2-7; 7 bases are shared with TRBD2. The CDR3 is 15 amino acids. Trimming took 0 bases from V and 5 from J; bases not matched to a gene: 7. The germline V gene encodes CDR1 SEHNR and CDR2 FQNEAQ (reference sequence). The CDR3, as DNA: TGTGCCAGCAGCTTAGCGGCGGGAGAAGTCCACGAGCAGTACTTC. It specifies CASSLAAGEVHEQYF.

The J gene is TRBJ1-2, the V gene TRBV2; D possibly corresponds to TRBD1 (5 bases). The V gene lost 4 bases and the J gene lost 6 bases, with 18 bases spanning the gap. The CDR3 sequence is 15 residues long. Germline lookup yields CDR1 SNHLY and CDR2 FYNNEI. This chain's CDR3 is CASSVDMGLVDGYTF. The CDR3 bases are TGTGCCAGCAGTGTCGATATGGGGCTGGTGGATGGCTACACCTTC. The full variable domain, its missing parts supplied by reference TRBV2 and TRBJ1-2, is EPEVTQTPSHQVTQMGQEVILRCVPISNHLYFYWYRQILGQKVEFLVSFYNNEISEKSEIFDDQFSVERPDGSNFTLKIRSTKLEDSAMYFCASSVDMGLVDGYTFGSGTRLTVV.

The chain combines TRBV9 with TRBJ2-3; tentatively, D is TRBD1 (5 bases). V was pared by 0 bases and J by 0 bases, with 17 bases between. CDR3 size: 18 residues. Germline CDR1 reads SGDLS; CDR2 reads YYNGEE. The CDR3 spells CASSVATGGRLSTDTQYF. CDR3 DNA sequence: TGTGCCAGCAGCGTAGCTACAGGTGGCCGTCTAAGCACAGATACGCAGTATTTT.

The chain combines TRBV11-2 with TRBJ2-3, with 11 nucleotides matching TRBD2. The CDR3 is made up of 18 amino acids. The V and J ends lost 7 bases and 1 base, in that order; junction bases with no gene match: 13. Germline V gene sequence: CDR1 SGHAT, CDR2 FQNNGV. The CDR3 DNA sequence: TGTGCCAGCAAGAGGCCGGGACTAGCGGCCGAGGGCACAGATACGCAGTATTTT. The encoded protein is CASKRPGLAAEGTDTQYF.

The chain uses TRBV3-1 (or the pseudogene TRBV3-2) and TRBJ1-2; 10 nucleotides align to TRBD1. V shed 4 bases, J shed 8 bases, and the junction held 7 bases outside the gene matches. Germline V CDR1 and CDR2: LGHDT, YNNKEL (reference sequence). The CDR3 runs 14 residues. The DNA of the CDR3 is TGTGCCAGCAGCCCCTCTGGACAGGGGGAGGGCTACACCTTC. The encoded protein is CASSPSGQGEGYTF.

This clone was counted only a few times. The gene calls are TRBV19 and TRBJ2-3, with 7 bases matching TRBD2. V lost 7 bases, J lost 2 bases, and 12 bases stayed unmatched. Germline CDR1 is LNHDA and CDR2 is SQIVND (reference sequence). This CDR3 has 16 residues. The CDR3 DNA reads as TGTGCCAGTATCGGGGGTCGGGGGGAAAACACAGATACGCAGTATTTT. Translation gives CASIGGRGENTDTQYF.

The CDR3 loop is CASSLVPPSGEQFF. The CDR3 DNA is TGCGCCAGCAGCTTGGTTCCTCCCTCGGGAGAGCAGTTCTTC. The rearrangement joins TRBV5-1 to TRBJ2-1, with D perhaps TRBD2 (5 bases). Germline-derived CDR1 and CDR2 are SGHRS and YFSETQ. The CDR3 totals 14 residues. V lost 0 bases, J lost 10 bases, and 14 bases lay in between.

The J gene is TRBJ1-2, the V gene TRBV18; D not certain. In germline, CDR1 is KGHSH, CDR2 LQKENI. The CDR3 has 16 residues. Trimming stripped 1 base from V and 4 bases from J, with 16 bases between. The CDR3 coding sequence is TGTGCCAGCTCACCACGGGTAGGGAGGATTTCCTATGGCTACACCTTC. This encodes CASSPRVGRISYGYTF.

J is TRBJ2-1 and V is TRBV24-1; 12 bases fit TRBD2. CDR1 and CDR2 (germline): KGHDR, SFDVKD. The CDR3 extends over 16 amino acids. The junction had 2 bases not matched to a gene; V was cut back by 4 bases and J by 2 bases. The CDR3 reads CATSDRTSGAYNEQFF. As DNA, the CDR3 is TGTGCCACCAGTGACAGGACTAGCGGGGCCTACAATGAGCAGTTCTTC.

V and J are TRBV2 and TRBJ1-5; 7 bases align to TRBD1. Germline V gene lookup returns CDR1 SNHLY and CDR2 FYNNEI. This CDR3 contains 14 residues. J gave up 3 bases and V 6 bases, and 5 bases lay outside the gene matches. Here the CDR3 DNA reads TGTGCCAGCAGGGGACAGATATTCAATCAGCCCCAGCATTTT. This codes for CASRGQIFNQPQHF.

The chain joins TRBV10-2 to TRBJ2-1; 9 bases match TRBD2. The CDR3 runs 14 residues. With V trimmed by 8 bases and J by 6 bases, 8 bases remained unmatched. Germline lookup yields CDR1 WSHSY and CDR2 SAAADI. The CDR3 nucleotides are TGCGCCAGCCTGCGGGAGGGATCGGGCAATGAGCAGTTCTTC. Protein: CASLREGSGNEQFF.

This chain connects TRBV7-2 to TRBJ2-1; 8 nucleotides agree with TRBD2. The CDR3 has 13 residues. Germline values: CDR1 SGHTA, CDR2 FQGNSA. J gave up 12 bases and V 4 bases, and 8 bases lay outside the gene matches. The CDR3 DNA follows: TGTGCCAGCAGCTCCGGGAGGGGCCGGGTGCAGTTCTTC. This codes for CASSSGRGRVQFF.

The sample holds one count of this clone. V is TRBV5-4 and J is TRBJ2-2; 11 nucleotides align to TRBD2. CDR1 and CDR2 from the germline V gene are SGHNT and YYREEE (reference sequence). CDR3 length: 16 residues. The junction had 2 bases not matched to a gene; V was cut back by 0 bases and J by 4 bases. CDR3 sequence: CASSLGGLAGTGELFF. The CDR3 nucleotides are TGTGCCAGCAGCTTGGGAGGACTAGCGGGCACCGGGGAGCTGTTTTTT.

The genes are TRBV19 and TRBJ2-7; TRBD2 matches at 10 bases. The CDR3 loop spans 15 amino acids. After removal of 7 bases from V and 2 bases from J, the junction contained 8 bases not matched to a gene. Looked up from germline, CDR1 is LNHDA and CDR2 is SQIVND (reference sequence). The CDR3: CASNSGGLGTYEQYF. CDR3 bases: TGTGCCAGTAATAGCGGGGGGCTAGGTACCTACGAGCAGTACTTC.